The 10 T cell receptor beta chains below were found in one sample sequenced in a study of human T cells and chemical hapten exposure listed by TCRdb under 2021. Library construction relied on RACE. These reads were obtained on a NextSeq 500. Using fastp trimming at Q25 and MiXCR clonotype assembly, TCRdb reanalyzed the public sequencing data and kept in-frame beta chains. Every CDR3 protein is listed once, alongside the most common genes and DNA of its rows. The table for this sample lists hundreds of thousands of distinct CDR3 sequences; around 6% of them were counted only once. The ten biggest clones cover more than 5.5% of the sample. What this sample's time point label stands for: patch test 2, 6 weeks after DPC sensitization. Reading the label with the study, this specimen's treatment or condition is: therapeutic diphenylcyclopropenone sensitization with weekly scalp DPC. Sequencing used whole blood, obtained in connection with sensitization to the hapten diphenylcyclopropenone (DPC). All receptors derive from a woman between 18 and 29 years old with alopecia areata. Some clones in this sample may be carry-over from other donors' samples.

In this sample, this clonotype turned up many times. The chain uses TRBV10-3 and TRBJ2-3; no reliable D call. Germline CDR1 ENHRY, CDR2 SYGVKD. The CDR3 contains 13 residues. Trimming took off 3 bases at V and 2 bases at J, with 6 bases between the two ends. CDR3 region: CAISEIPTDTQYF. CDR3 sequence (DNA): TGTGCCATCAGTGAAATTCCCACAGATACGCAGTATTTT.

Ten or more counts support this clonotype. CDR3 sequence reads: CASSGDRARYNSPLHF. CDR3 coding DNA: TGTGCCAGCAGCGGGGACCGGGCCCGCTATAATTCACCCCTCCACTTT. The rearrangement uses TRBV12-3 or TRBV12-4 and TRBJ1-6; D is possibly TRBD1 (5 bases). The CDR3 extends over 16 amino acids. V shed 6 bases and J shed 3 bases, with 15 bases lying between them.

The rearrangement joins TRBV2 to TRBJ2-2, with D unresolved. The germline V gene has CDR1 SNHLY and CDR2 FYNNEI. V lost 5 bases, J lost 4 bases, and 14 bases lay in between. The CDR3 consists of 15 residues. CDR3 in DNA: TGTGCCAGCAGTCTCGACTGGTTTATCACCGGGGAGCTGTTTTTT. Translating gives CASSLDWFITGELFF.

This clonotype was seen repeatedly, ten times or more. The chain has TRBV6-2 or TRBV6-3 and TRBJ2-3; weak D call: TRBD2 (6 bases). From germline, CDR1 is MNHEY and CDR2 SVGEGT. There are 16 residues in the CDR3. Trimming removed 4 bases from V and 2 bases from J, with 16 bases in between. CDR3 in amino acids: CASSSFGAGFTDTQYF. The CDR3 DNA reads TGTGCCAGCAGTTCCTTCGGGGCGGGGTTCACAGATACGCAGTATTTT.

This clonotype was recorded many times. The chain is built from TRBV5-1 and TRBJ1-1; D is possibly TRBD1 (5 bases). The germline CDR1 and CDR2 sequences are SGHRS and YFSETQ. The CDR3 is 12 residues long. Trimming stripped 5 bases from V and 5 bases from J, with 10 bases between. The CDR3 DNA follows: TGCGCCAGCAGTCCGGGGGTGACTGAAGCTTTCTTT. It yields the protein CASSPGVTEAFF.

This clonotype was detected a few times. CDR3 region: CASSLRRGNTGELFF. As DNA, the CDR3 is TGTGCCAGCAGTTTAAGAAGGGGGAACACCGGGGAGCTGTTTTTT. The chain carries TRBV12-3 or TRBV12-4 and TRBJ2-2; D is possibly TRBD1 (5 bases). V was clipped by 2 bases and J by 1 base, with 8 bases between them. This CDR3 is 15 amino acids long.

The genes are TRBV12-3 or TRBV12-4 and TRBJ2-6; 12 bases are shared with TRBD2. With 6 bases clipped from V and 1 base from J, the junction kept 7 bases outside the gene matches. The CDR3 runs to 18 residues. This CDR3 is CASSSGLAGQSGANVLTF. The CDR3 DNA sequence: TGTGCCAGCAGCTCTGGACTAGCGGGGCAGTCTGGGGCCAACGTCCTGACTTTC.

In its sample, this clonotype was seen a few times. The chain is built from TRBV12-3 or TRBV12-4 and TRBJ2-2, with unresolved D. V was cut by 2 bases and J by 4 bases, with 8 bases left in between. This CDR3 has 14 residues. CDR3 residues: CASSLLKPTGELFF. CDR3 bases: TGTGCCAGCAGTTTATTGAAACCCACCGGGGAGCTGTTTTTT.

This clonotype was observed a few times. The V gene is TRBV20-1, the J gene TRBJ1-4; TRBD1 agrees at 9 bases. CDR1 DFQATT and CDR2 SNEGSKA come from the germline V gene (reference sequence). The CDR3 runs 13 residues. Trimming took 7 bases from V and 4 from J; bases not matched to a gene: 4. CDR3 sequence: CSVPGQGNEKLFF. CDR3 coding DNA: TGCAGTGTACCGGGACAGGGTAATGAAAAACTGTTTTTT.

This clonotype was detected many times. This chain connects TRBV7-2 to TRBJ2-7; 8 nucleotides agree with TRBD1. J gave up 1 base and V 3 bases, and 2 bases lay outside the gene matches. The CDR3 runs 14 residues. Germline V gene sequence: CDR1 SGHTA, CDR2 FQGNSA. CDR3 region: CASSFGQGSYEQYF. CDR3 bases: TGTGCCAGCAGCTTCGGACAGGGATCCTACGAGCAGTACTTC. Full variable domain (outside the CDR3, taken from reference TRBV7-2 and TRBJ2-7): GAGVSQSPSNKVTEKGKDVELRCDPISGHTALYWYRQSLGQGLEFLIYFQGNSAPDKSGLPSDRFSAERTGGSVSTLTIQRTQQEDSAVYLCASSFGQGSYEQYFGPGTRLTVT.